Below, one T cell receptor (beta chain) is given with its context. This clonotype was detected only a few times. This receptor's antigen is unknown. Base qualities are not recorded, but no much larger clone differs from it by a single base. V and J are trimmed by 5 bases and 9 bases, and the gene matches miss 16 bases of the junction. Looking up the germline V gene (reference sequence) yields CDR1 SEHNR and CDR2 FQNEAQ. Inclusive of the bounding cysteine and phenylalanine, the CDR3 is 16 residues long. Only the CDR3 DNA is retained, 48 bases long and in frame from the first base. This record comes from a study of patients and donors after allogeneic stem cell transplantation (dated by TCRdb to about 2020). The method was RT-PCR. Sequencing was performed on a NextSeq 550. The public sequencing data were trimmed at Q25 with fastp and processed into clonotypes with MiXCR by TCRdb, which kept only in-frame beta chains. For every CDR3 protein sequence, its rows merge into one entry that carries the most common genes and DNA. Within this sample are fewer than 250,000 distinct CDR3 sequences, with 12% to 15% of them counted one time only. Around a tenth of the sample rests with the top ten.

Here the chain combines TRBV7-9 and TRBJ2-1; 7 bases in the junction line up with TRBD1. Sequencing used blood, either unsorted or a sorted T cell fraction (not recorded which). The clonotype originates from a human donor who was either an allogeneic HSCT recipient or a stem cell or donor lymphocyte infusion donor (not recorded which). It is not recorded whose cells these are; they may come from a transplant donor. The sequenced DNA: TGTGCCAGCAGCCCATCAGGACAGGCCCTATACGGTGAGCAGTTCTTC. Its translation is CASSPSGQALYGEQFF.